The clone carrying this TCR beta chain occurred a few times. As yet, its antigen is unknown. TCRdb reprocessed the 5' RACE reads with MiXCR, giving one entry per CDR3 protein. Of about 110,000 distinct CDR3 sequences in the sample, about 15% were seen once. The data are from a study of T-cell memory formation after mild COVID-19. Overall study results and limits: Mainly in CM and EM were contracting CD4+ clones; CD8+ were in EMRA.

This clonotype originated in an adult woman who had mild COVID-19 (a few samples of this study predate the infection). Cell type and time point are not known. Sequenced: PBMCs or a T cell subset sorted from them (not recorded which).

The CDR3 DNA is TGCAGTGCTAGAAGTGACAGGGGATCCTACGAGCAGTACTTC. Its protein is CSARSDRGSYEQYF. The chain combines TRBV20-1 with TRBJ2-7; 8 nucleotides line up with TRBD1. V lost 2 bases and J lost 1; bases outside the gene matches: 4. Germline V lookup: CDR1 DFQATT, CDR2 SNEGSKA (reference sequence). The CDR3 contains 14 residues.